A single sample gave rise to the 3 T cell receptor beta chains below, sequenced in a study of T cell responses to AZD1222 COVID-19 vaccine. Assay: immunoSEQ multiplex PCR; the TCRdb copy retains only in-frame clones and omits some. Altogether 120,000 or so clones are present, about nine tenths being singletons, with the ten largest covering 6% to 9%. Sequenced material: peripheral blood, taken 28 days after the second AZD1222 dose. These receptors came from an adult who received the AZD1222 COVID-19 vaccine.

This chain joins TRBV9 and TRBJ1-4; 9 nucleotides agree with TRBD1. V was pared by 4 bases and J by 2 bases, with 9 bases of the junction left unmatched. CDR1 and CDR2 from the germline V gene are SGDLS and YYNGEE. This CDR3 contains 17 residues. The CDR3 coding sequence is TGTGCCAGCAGCCCCCGGACAGGGGAGAGGACTAATGAAAAACTGTTTTTT. Protein: CASSPRTGERTNEKLFF.

The table lists this clone with a few counts. This rearrangement joins TRBV2 to TRBJ1-4, with 8 positions matching TRBD1. V lost 6 bases, J lost 4 bases, and 7 bases stayed unmatched. The CDR3 spans 15 residues. Germline V gene sequence: CDR1 SNHLY, CDR2 FYNNEI. This CDR3 is CASRVDRAFNEKLFF. CDR3 nucleotides: TGTGCCAGCAGAGTGGACAGGGCCTTTAATGAAAAACTGTTTTTT.

This clone was found a few times. The rearrangement uses TRBV5-1 and TRBJ2-5; D call uncertain. The CDR3 length is 16 residues. Trimming left V 0 bases short and J 2 bases short, with 14 bases between. CDR1 and CDR2 (germline): SGHRS, YFSETQ. Here the CDR3 reads CASSLGSADLQETQYF. CDR3 in DNA: TGCGCCAGCAGCTTGGGATCGGCAGATCTACAAGAGACCCAGTACTTC.